This TCR beta chain was captured by sequencing in a study of CD8 T cells in Susac syndrome. Study-level background: Active disease was present in about 6 of the sequenced Susac syndrome patients, whereas 8 or 9 of them were in remission.

V trimming: 4 bases; J trimming: 7 bases; junction bases outside the gene matches: 5. The V gene's germline CDR1 is SQVTM and CDR2 ANQGSEA. CDR3 length equals 14 residues. Random-hexamer reverse transcription was applied to about 0.45 to 1 ug RNA. A multiplex approach, immunoSEQ multiplex PCR, amplified TCR beta CDR3 across 54 Vbeta and 13 Jbeta. TCRdb reprocessed the immunoSEQ multiplex PCR reads via MiXCR and lists one record per CDR3 protein. The sample holds 150,000 to 200,000 distinct CDR3 sequences, 75% to 95% seen once. The chain carries TRBV29-1 and TRBJ2-2; 11 bases are shared with TRBD2. The receptor was derived from a human donor with Susac syndrome. Sequences were obtained from CD4+ T cells from PBMCs. CDR3 coding DNA: TGCAGCGTTGTGGGGACTAGCGGAATCGGGGAGCTGTTTTTT. Amino acids: CSVVGTSGIGELFF.